This TCR beta chain appears in the sequencing data of a study of radiotherapy plus CTLA-4 blockade in lung cancer. Study details: Among all patients, approximately 17% showed objective responses, while roughly 28% had disease control. Overall study results and limits: Clones derived from tumor TCRs expanded in blood after radiotherapy plus ipilimumab. Best predicting response, reportedly, were early blood T cell clone dynamics, with interferon-beta.

Germline V lookup: CDR1 SGHRS, CDR2 YFSETQ. This CDR3 has 14 residues. V dropped 1 base and J dropped 0 bases, with 8 bases sitting between them. Regarding this clone: Its matching antigen is unknown.

Treatment of patients with chemo-refractory metastatic non-small-cell lung cancer consisted of focal radiation plus CTLA-4 blockade with ipilimumab. Method: immunoSEQ multiplex PCR; TCRdb's copy keeps in-frame clones and lacks some. The profile shows 80,000 or so clones, about 79% of them singletons. The rearrangement joins TRBV5-1 to TRBJ2-7; D remains ambiguous. Source: peripheral blood, taken from a patient treated with radiotherapy plus ipilimumab. The sequence came from a human donor with non-small cell lung cancer who had a partial response to radiotherapy plus ipilimumab. Some clones in this sample may be carry-over from other donors' samples. CDR3: CASSLSTNSYEQYF. The CDR3, as DNA: TGCGCCAGCAGCTTGTCAACTAACTCCTACGAGCAGTACTTC.